This T cell receptor beta chain is drawn from a study of cytotoxic CD8 clonotypes in ibrutinib-treated CLL. In the study overall: After a median roughly 12 months on treatment (6 to 36), response samples were drawn.

Germline CDR1 is SGHRS and CDR2 is YFSETQ. The CDR3 spans 17 residues. V was clipped by 4 bases and J by 0 bases, with 17 bases between them. This table comes from immunoSEQ multiplex PCR, and its TCRdb copy is limited to in-frame clones, with some not included. The table includes about 140,000 clones, 76% detected once. The TCR comes from a human donor with chronic lymphocytic leukemia. This sequence joins TRBV5-1 and TRBJ1-5; a weak D match, TRBD1 (6 bases). The material was PBMCs, obtained after 24 months of ibrutinib treatment. The chain's CDR3 is CASSPAGGHDSNQPQHF. As DNA, the CDR3 is TGCGCCAGCAGCCCGGCCGGGGGGCACGATAGCAATCAGCCCCAGCATTTT.